The rows below give T cell receptor beta chains drawn from one sample of a study of tumor-infiltrating lymphocytes in primary liver carcinoma. From the multiplex PCR reads, TCRdb called clonotypes with MiXCR, one entry per CDR3 protein. Among 100,000 to 120,000 distinct CDR3 sequences, around 80% were seen once, and the ten largest hold 15% to 25%. Sequenced sample: liver tumor tissue from sampling region 3. The receptors were gathered from a man aged 35 to 55 with primary liver carcinoma and hepatitis B virus infection. The CDR3 runs from the conserved cysteine through the conserved F or W. Each record gives: V gene, clone size, J gene, D gene, CDR3 DNA, CDR3 protein. D genes are given only for firm matches. Not every row has a clone size; where given, it reads once, few, many or a size class.

TRBV29-1	.	TRBJ2-7	.	TGCAGCGTTGCGGGCGGGTCGATTAGCGGAAACCTCTACGAACAGTACTTC	CSVAGGSISGNLYEQYF
TRBV29-1	.	TRBJ2-1	.	TGCAGCGTTAAAGTCCCGCGACAGTTGCAGTTCTTC	CSVKVPRQLQFF
TRBV4-1	.	TRBJ2-7	TRBD1	TGCGCCAGCAGCCTCAGGGACAGGGGGACCTACGAGCGATACTTC	CASSLRDRGTYERYF
TRBV30	many	TRBJ1-1	.	TGTGCCTGGAGTGTCGCAGGGTCCGAAGCTTTCTTT	CAWSVAGSEAFF
TRBV6-1	.	TRBJ2-3	.	TGTGCCAGCAGTCACGGGAGTCCAGATACTCAGTATTTT	CASSHGSPDTQYF
TRBV29-1	.	TRBJ1-1	.	TGCAGCGTTGTAAGGGGGACAAGAGGCGCTGAAGCTTTCTTT	CSVVRGTRGAEAFF
TRBV7-8	.	TRBJ2-5	TRBD1	TGTGCCAGCATCACAGGGGGCAGAGAGACCCAGTACTTC	CASITGGRETQYF
TRBV4-2	.	TRBJ2-1	.	TGTGCCAACAGCCAAGATTGGACTACCGTCAGTGAGCAGTTCTTC	CANSQDWTTVSEQFF
TRBV5-5	.	TRBJ2-3	.	TGTCCCAGCAGGACCCTAAGCGGGTGGGGAACAGATACGCAGTATTTT	CPSRTLSGWGTDTQYF
TRBV6-5	.	TRBJ2-7	TRBD2	TGTGCCAGCATTGCCGCGGGAGTCGGGCTCGAGCAGTACTTC	CASIAAGVGLEQYF
TRBV5-8	.	TRBJ2-6	.	TGTGCCCGCAACTCCAACAGGGACTGGGCCAACGTCCTGACTTTC	CARNSNRDWANVLTF
TRBV12-3/TRBV12-4	.	TRBJ2-3	TRBD1	TGTGCCAGCAGTTTCACAGGGGGTCGGTATACGCAGTATTTT	CASSFTGGRYTQYF
TRBV19	.	TRBJ2-4	TRBD1	TGTGCCAGTAGTATTAGGGACAGTAGCGCCAAAATCATTCAGTACTTC	CASSIRDSSAKIIQYF
TRBV20-1	.	TRBJ2-3	.	TGCAGTGCAGAGGGGGTCATGGAGGATACGCAGTATTTT	CSAEGVMEDTQYF
TRBV10-3	.	TRBJ2-1	TRBD2	TGTGCCACCAGTCGGACGGAAGTGACTAGCGGGAGTATGTATGAGCAGTTCTTC	CATSRTEVTSGSMYEQFF
TRBV11-2	.	TRBJ2-2	.	TGTGTCAGCATCACAGACTCGAACACCGGGGAGCTGTTTTTT	CVSITDSNTGELFF
TRBV5-1	.	TRBJ2-7	TRBD2	TGTGCCAGCAGCGTGGGGACTAGCGGGGGCCCCGAGCAGTACTTC	CASSVGTSGGPEQYF